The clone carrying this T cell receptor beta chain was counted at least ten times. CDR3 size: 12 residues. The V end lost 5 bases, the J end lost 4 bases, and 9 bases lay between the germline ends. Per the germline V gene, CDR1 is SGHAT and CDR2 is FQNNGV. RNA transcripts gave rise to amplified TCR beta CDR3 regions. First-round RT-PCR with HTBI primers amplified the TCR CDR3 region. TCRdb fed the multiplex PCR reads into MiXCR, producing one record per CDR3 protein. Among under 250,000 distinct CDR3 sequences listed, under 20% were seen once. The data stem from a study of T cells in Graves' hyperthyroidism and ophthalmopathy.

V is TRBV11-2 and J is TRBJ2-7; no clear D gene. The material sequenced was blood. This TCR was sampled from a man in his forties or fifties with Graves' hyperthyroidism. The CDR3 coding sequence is TGTGCCAGCAGCCCTAGACCTTACGAGCAGTACTTC. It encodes CASSPRPYEQYF.